This entry describes one T cell receptor (beta chain). The antigen is unknown. Amplification used 60 Vbeta primers and 13 Jbeta primers. The method was immunoSEQ multiplex PCR; TCRdb's version includes in-frame clones alone and lacks a portion of them. The repertoire has 100,000 or so clones, about 74% of them found once; the top ten carry roughly 2.6%. The sample originates from a study of cytomegalovirus exposure and HLA in healthy donors. Study results and caveats: In a later analysis, a genetic analysis reported fewer productive-TCR N-insertions in an Asian-associated ancestry cluster than the cohort average.

Deletions cut 1 base from V and 13 bases from J, with 11 bases between. CDR3 length equals 13 residues. Germline values: CDR1 SGHDN, CDR2 FVKESK. V usage is TRBV14 and J usage is TRBJ1-6; D not resolved. The source material was PBMCs. The source is a female donor in good health and CMV-seronegative. This chain's CDR3 is CASSQVPGSPLHF. The CDR3 bases are TGTGCCAGCAGCCAAGTTCCGGGATCCCCCCTCCACTTT. Supplemented by reference TRBV14 and TRBJ1-6, the full variable domain reads EAGVTQFPSHSVIEKGQTVTLRCDPISGHDNLYWYRRVMGKEIKFLLHFVKESKQDESGMPNNRFLAERTGGTYSTLKVQPAELEDSGVYFCASSQVPGSPLHFGNGTRLTVT.